These T cell receptor beta chains were read from a single sample in a study of blood T cell repertoires in COVID-19. Clones were sequenced by immunoSEQ multiplex PCR, and TCRdb holds only the in-frame ones, with some missing. The table shows tens of thousands of clones, with roughly four fifths occurring only once. The sample taken for sequencing was peripheral blood. The source of these receptors is a man in his fifties or sixties with COVID-19, enrolled during active disease. Both conserved end residues are part of each CDR3. Each record gives: J gene, V gene, clone size, D gene, CDR3 DNA, CDR3 protein. A D gene is named only where the DNA matches it firmly. Size is stated for part of the rows, as once, few or many counts, or as a class when the clone is expanded.

>TRBJ1-2|TRBV7-8|NA|TRBD1
TGTGCCAGCAGTCCCTCGGGTGGCAGGGGGTACTATGGCTACACCTTC
CASSPSGGRGYYGYTF
>TRBJ2-7|TRBV10-3|NA|TRBD1
TGTGCCCTTGCCCGGGACAGCAAAGGCGAGCAGTACTTC
CALARDSKGEQYF
>TRBJ2-1|TRBV19|NA|TRBD1
TGTGCCAGTAGACCCGACAGGGTATCAAACAATGAGCAGTTCTTC
CASRPDRVSNNEQFF
>TRBJ1-6|TRBV30|many|TRBD1
TGTGCCTGGAGTAGGTCGGTCGACAGGGCTTCACCCCTCCACTTT
CAWSRSVDRASPLHF
>TRBJ1-6|TRBV7-2|NA|TRBD1
TGTGCCAGCAACCTGAGGTACGACAGGGTGTTATCACCCCTCCACTTT
CASNLRYDRVLSPLHF
>TRBJ2-7|TRBV6-1|NA|TRBD1
TGTGCCAGCAGTGACGGGACAGGCTCCTACGAGCAGTACTTC
CASSDGTGSYEQYF
>TRBJ2-5|TRBV19|NA|TRBD2
TGTGCCAGTAGTCCCGGACTAGCGGGACACCGCGTGGGGGAGACCCAGTACTTC
CASSPGLAGHRVGETQYF
>TRBJ2-3|TRBV7-2|NA|NA
TGTGCCAGCAGCTCCCTCGGAGGGACAGATACGCAGTATTTT
CASSSLGGTDTQYF
>TRBJ2-6|TRBV11-2|NA|TRBD2
TGTGCCAGCTGTCGACGCGGCGGGGGGGCGTCTGGGGCCAACGTCCTGACTTTC
CASCRRGGGASGANVLTF
>TRBJ2-2|TRBV28|NA|NA
TGTGCCAGCAGTCACGGGACAATTGAGGGCCCCGGGGAGCTGTTTTTT
CASSHGTIEGPGELFF
>TRBJ1-4|TRBV18|NA|TRBD1
TGTGCCAGCTCACCCCGAGTTGGCCAGGGGGCTGAAAAACTGTTTTTT
CASSPRVGQGAEKLFF
>TRBJ2-6|TRBV30|NA|TRBD1
TGTGCCTGGAGTATAGGGGGCGCCGGTGGGGCCAACGTCCTGACTTTC
CAWSIGGAGGANVLTF
>TRBJ2-4|TRBV28|NA|TRBD1
TGTGCCAGCAGTTGGAGCAGGGGGAACATTCAGTACTTC
CASSWSRGNIQYF
>TRBJ2-1|TRBV30|NA|NA
TGTGCCTGGAGCTCCCGACAGCCTATAAGCTCCTACAATGAGCAGTTCTTC
CAWSSRQPISSYNEQFF
>TRBJ2-1|TRBV11-2|NA|NA
TGTGCCAGCAGCTTTATTGTGGGGCCTGGGGAGCAGTTCTTC
CASSFIVGPGEQFF
>TRBJ2-3|TRBV5-1|NA|TRBD2
TGCGCCAGCAGCTTGGAGAGCGGGAGGGCGGATACGCAGTATTTT
CASSLESGRADTQYF
>TRBJ2-6|TRBV3-1/TRBV3-2|NA|TRBD1
TGTGCCGGCAGCCAAGGGGGACAGGGTTCTGGGGCCAACGTCCTGACTTTC
CAGSQGGQGSGANVLTF
>TRBJ2-1|TRBV19|NA|TRBD2
TGTGCCGTTTATAGCGGGAGGGCATACAATGAGCAGTTCTTC
CAVYSGRAYNEQFF
>TRBJ2-7|TRBV13|once|TRBD2
TGTGCCAGCAGCTTAAGGGGACTAGCGGATGTTTACGAGCAGTACTTC
CASSLRGLADVYEQYF
>TRBJ2-7|TRBV10-2|few|TRBD2
TGCGCCAGCAGGCCGGGACTAGCCTACGAGCAGTACTTC
CASRPGLAYEQYF
>TRBJ2-7|TRBV30|NA|TRBD1
TGTGCCTGGCAAAGGGGACAGGGGGCCGAGCAGTACTTC
CAWQRGQGAEQYF
>TRBJ2-6|TRBV29-1|NA|TRBD1
TGCAGCGTTGCAGCGTTACCATGGACAGGGGCCGCCTCGGGGGCCAACGTCCTGACTTTC
CSVAALPWTGAASGANVLTF
>TRBJ2-1|TRBV5-1|NA|TRBD2
TGCGCCAGCAGCCGTGTCCAGGGAGGGGAGCAGTTCTTC
CASSRVQGGEQFF
>TRBJ1-2|TRBV7-3|NA|TRBD1
TGTGCCAGCAGCTCAACAAACCTACAGGGGGCGATAGGTGGCTACACCTTC
CASSSTNLQGAIGGYTF
>TRBJ2-3|TRBV5-1|NA|NA
TGCGCCAGCAGCTTGGCCGGGGAGTGGTATTTT
CASSLAGEWYF
>TRBJ2-1|TRBV5-1|NA|TRBD1
TGCGCCAGCAGCGCCGGGACAGGGGGCTACAATGAGCAGTTCTTC
CASSAGTGGYNEQFF
>TRBJ2-2|TRBV5-1|NA|TRBD1
TGCGCCAGCAGCGCCCTACAGGGGATCAAGAACACCGGGGAGCTGTTTTTT
CASSALQGIKNTGELFF
>TRBJ2-2|TRBV9|NA|NA
TGTGCCAGCAGCGTAGGGCAGGGTCCTACCGGGGAGCTGTTTTTT
CASSVGQGPTGELFF
>TRBJ2-7|TRBV9|NA|TRBD2
TGTGCCAGCAGCCCACCGGGACTAACCTACGAGCAGTACTTC
CASSPPGLTYEQYF
>TRBJ2-2|TRBV9|NA|NA
TGTGCCAGCAGCGTAGTCGGGTCGGACACCGGGGAGCTGTTTTTT
CASSVVGSDTGELFF
>TRBJ1-4|TRBV28|NA|TRBD1
TGTGCCAGCAGTTTTACTCCGGGACAGGGGCGTGAAAAACTGTTTTTT
CASSFTPGQGREKLFF
>TRBJ2-1|TRBV5-1|NA|TRBD2
TGCGCCAGCAGCTTGGCAGCAATATCACTAGCGGGAGGGTACAATGAGCAGTTCTTC
CASSLAAISLAGGYNEQFF
>TRBJ2-7|TRBV5-5|NA|TRBD2
TGTGCCAGCAGCGAGGGGACTAGCGGGATGGGAGTCCTAGAGGAGCAGTACTTC
CASSEGTSGMGVLEEQYF
>TRBJ1-2|TRBV6-1|NA|NA
TGTGCCAGCAGTGAAATCAGGGGAGACCTCTATGGCTACACCTTC
CASSEIRGDLYGYTF
>TRBJ2-7|TRBV9|NA|NA
TGTGCCAGCAGCGTAGGAGGCGAGAGCTCCTACGAGCAGTACTTC
CASSVGGESSYEQYF
>TRBJ1-6|TRBV28|NA|NA
TGTGCCAGCAGTTTATATAGCGGACGGGGTAATTCACCCCTCCACTTT
CASSLYSGRGNSPLHF
>TRBJ2-1|TRBV3-1/TRBV3-2|NA|TRBD2
TGTGCCAGCAGCCCACTAGCGGGAGTAAATGAGCAGTTCTTC
CASSPLAGVNEQFF